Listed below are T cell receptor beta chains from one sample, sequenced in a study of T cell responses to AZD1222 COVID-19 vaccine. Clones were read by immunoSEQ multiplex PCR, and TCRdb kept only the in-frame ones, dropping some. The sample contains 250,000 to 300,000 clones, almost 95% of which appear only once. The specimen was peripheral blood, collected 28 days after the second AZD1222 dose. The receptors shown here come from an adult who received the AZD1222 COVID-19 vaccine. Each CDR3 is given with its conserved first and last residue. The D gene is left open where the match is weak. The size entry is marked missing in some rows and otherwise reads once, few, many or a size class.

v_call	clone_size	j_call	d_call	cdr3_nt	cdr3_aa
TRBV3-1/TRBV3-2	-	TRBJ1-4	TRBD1	TGTGCCAGCAGCCAAAGTCCCCCCAGGGGGCTTCCTAATGAAAAACTGTTTTTT	CASSQSPPRGLPNEKLFF
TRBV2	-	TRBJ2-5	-	TGTGCCAGCAGTGGGGTAGGGAGGCCTGGCTCAGAGACCCAGTACTTC	CASSGVGRPGSETQYF
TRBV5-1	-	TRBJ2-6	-	TGCGCCAGCAGCCGGGGCTCTGGGGCCAACGTCCTGACTTTC	CASSRGSGANVLTF
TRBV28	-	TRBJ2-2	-	TGTGCCAGCAGCAGGGAGTCCGGGGAGCTGTTTTTT	CASSRESGELFF
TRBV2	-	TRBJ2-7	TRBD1	TGTGCCAGCAGTGAATGGGACAGGTGGGGATCCTACGAGCAGTACTTC	CASSEWDRWGSYEQYF
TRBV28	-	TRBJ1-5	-	TGTGCCACAAAGGGTCCAACGCTGTTACAGCCCCAGCATTTT	CATKGPTLLQPQHF
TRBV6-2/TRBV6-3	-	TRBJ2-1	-	TGTGCCAGCAGTTACCCTAGGGGGGAGCTACACAATGAGCAGTTCTTC	CASSYPRGELHNEQFF
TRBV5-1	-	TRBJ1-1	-	TGCGCCAGCAGCTCTACAGGGAGTCGCACTGAAGCTTTCTTT	CASSSTGSRTEAFF
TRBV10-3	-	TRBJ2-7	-	TGTGCCATCAGTGAGTTGACTCTCACAGCATCCTCCTACGAGCAGTACTTC	CAISELTLTASSYEQYF
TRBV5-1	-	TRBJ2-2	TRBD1	TGCGCCAGCAGCTTGCGACAGGGGGTGGCCGGGGAGCTGTTTTTT	CASSLRQGVAGELFF
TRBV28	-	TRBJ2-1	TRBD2	TGTGCCAGCAGTACAGCGGGAGCTGCCTACAATGAGCAGTTCTTC	CASSTAGAAYNEQFF
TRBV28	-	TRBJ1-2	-	TGTGCCAGCAGCGAATCGCGCTATGGCTACACCTTC	CASSESRYGYTF
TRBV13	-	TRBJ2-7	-	TGTGCCACCCCGCCCCCCGGACGGACCTACGAGCAGTACTTC	CATPPPGRTYEQYF
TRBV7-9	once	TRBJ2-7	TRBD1	TGTGCCAGCAGCCCTCAGGGGGAAGAGCAGTACTTC	CASSPQGEEQYF
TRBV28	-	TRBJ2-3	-	TGTGCCAGCGGCCACGGGGGCACAGATACGCAGTATTTT	CASGHGGTDTQYF
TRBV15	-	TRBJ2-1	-	TGTGCCACCCGCGCTAGCGAGGAACTCAATGAGCAGTTCTTC	CATRASEELNEQFF
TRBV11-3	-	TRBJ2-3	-	TGTGCCAGCAGTTACGGGACTCACAACACAGATACGCAGTATTTT	CASSYGTHNTDTQYF
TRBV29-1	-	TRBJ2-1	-	TGCAGCGTTGAAGCTAGGGGGGAGTCCTACAATGAGCAGTTCTTC	CSVEARGESYNEQFF
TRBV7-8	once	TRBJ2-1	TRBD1	TGTGCCAGCAGCTTTCAAGGACAGGGAGTCAATGAGCAGTTCTTC	CASSFQGQGVNEQFF
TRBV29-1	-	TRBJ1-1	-	TGCAGCGCCGTAGGACAATTGAACACTGAAGCTTTCTTT	CSAVGQLNTEAFF
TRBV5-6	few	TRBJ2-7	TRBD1	TGTGCCAGCAGCTCCCTCAGAGGGGGCTCCTCCTACGAGCAGTACTTC	CASSSLRGGSSYEQYF
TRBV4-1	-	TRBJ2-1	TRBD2	TGCGCCAGCAGCCAAGTTACTAGCGGGCGTACGGAGTTCTTC	CASSQVTSGRTEFF
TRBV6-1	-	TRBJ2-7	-	TGTGCCAGCAGTGAAGCGGGCAGAGGAACCTACGAGCAGTACTTC	CASSEAGRGTYEQYF
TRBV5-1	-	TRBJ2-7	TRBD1	TGCGCCAGCAGCTACGACAGGGCCTCCTACGAGCAGTACTTC	CASSYDRASYEQYF
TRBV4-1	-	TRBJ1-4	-	TGCGCCAGCAGCCTCTTAGCGGATAATGAAAAACTGTTTTTT	CASSLLADNEKLFF
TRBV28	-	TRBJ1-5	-	TGTGCCAGCAGCCCCCGGAATCAGCCCCAGCATTTT	CASSPRNQPQHF
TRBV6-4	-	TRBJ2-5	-	TGTGCCAGCAGCGAGGAGGGGAGGGGGCAAGAGACCCAGTACTTC	CASSEEGRGQETQYF
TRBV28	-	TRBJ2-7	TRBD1	TGTGCCAGCAAGAACAGGGGAAACGCGCAGTACTTC	CASKNRGNAQYF
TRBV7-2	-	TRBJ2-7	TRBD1	TGTGCCAGCAGCCCACCGAACAGGGGCCACGAGCAGTACTTC	CASSPPNRGHEQYF
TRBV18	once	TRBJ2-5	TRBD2	TGTGCCACCCAACCAAGAGGGGAGGGGACCCAGTACTTC	CATQPRGEGTQYF
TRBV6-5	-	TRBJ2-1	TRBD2	TGTGCCAGCAGTTACTCGTCGGGAGGGGAGTTCGAGCAGTTCTTC	CASSYSSGGEFEQFF
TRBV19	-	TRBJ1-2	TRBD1	TGTGCCAGTGGAGTCGGGACAGCGAATGGCTACACCTTC	CASGVGTANGYTF
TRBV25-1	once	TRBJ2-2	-	TGTGCCAGCAGCTCCCCCCGGAACACCGGGGAGCTGTTTTTT	CASSSPRNTGELFF
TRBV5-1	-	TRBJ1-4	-	TGCGCCAGCAGTCTCAACGTAGGGCCTAATGAAAAACTGTTTTTT	CASSLNVGPNEKLFF
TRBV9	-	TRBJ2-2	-	TGTGCCAGCAGCCCCATCCTCACCGGGGAGCTGTTTTTT	CASSPILTGELFF
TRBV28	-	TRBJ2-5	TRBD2	TGTGCCAGCTCCTCGGGGGGCCAAGAGACCCAGTACTTC	CASSSGGQETQYF
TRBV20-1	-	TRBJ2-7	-	TGCAGTGCCCCGATGGGCTACGAGCAGTACTTC	CSAPMGYEQYF
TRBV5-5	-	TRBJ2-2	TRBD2	TGTGCCAGCAGCTCACATAGCGGGAGGCTTGTCGGGGAGCTGTTTTTT	CASSSHSGRLVGELFF
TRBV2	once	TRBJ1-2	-	TGTGCCAGCGGCAACACAGGGTCGGGAGGCTACACCTTC	CASGNTGSGGYTF
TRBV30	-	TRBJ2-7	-	TGTGCCTGGGGGGCCCACCGGGACGAGCAGTACTTC	CAWGAHRDEQYF
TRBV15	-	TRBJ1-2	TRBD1	TGTGCCACCAGGGAAACCGGACAGGGGAGTTTCTATGGCTACACCTTC	CATRETGQGSFYGYTF
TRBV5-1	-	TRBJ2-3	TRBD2	TGCGCCAGCACGACTAGCGGGGGGCGCACAGATACGCAGTATTTT	CASTTSGGRTDTQYF
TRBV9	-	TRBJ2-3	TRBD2	TGTGCCAGCAGCCAACGGACTAGCGGGAGTGATACGCAGTATTTT	CASSQRTSGSDTQYF
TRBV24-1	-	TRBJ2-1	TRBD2	TGTGCCACCAGTGACCAAGGACTAGCGGGAGTGGCTGAGCAGTTCTTC	CATSDQGLAGVAEQFF